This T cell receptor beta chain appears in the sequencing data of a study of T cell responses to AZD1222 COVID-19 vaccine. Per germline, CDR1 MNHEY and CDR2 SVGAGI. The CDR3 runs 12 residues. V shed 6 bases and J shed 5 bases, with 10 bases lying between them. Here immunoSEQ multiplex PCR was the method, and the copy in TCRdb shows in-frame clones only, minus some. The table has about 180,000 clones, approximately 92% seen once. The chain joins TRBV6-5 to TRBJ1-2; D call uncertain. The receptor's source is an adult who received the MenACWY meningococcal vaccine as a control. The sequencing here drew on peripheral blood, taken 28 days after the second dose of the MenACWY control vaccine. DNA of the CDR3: TGTGCCAGCAGGGGCTCAGGATATGGCTACACCTTC. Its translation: CASRGSGYGYTF.